One and the same sample provided the 29 T cell receptor beta chains below, sequenced in a study of cytomegalovirus exposure and HLA in healthy donors. Some clones are missing from TCRdb's copy, which holds only in-frame ones; the method was immunoSEQ multiplex PCR. Altogether 150,000 to 200,000 clones are present, approximately 86% being singletons, with the ten largest covering around 2%. Sequencing input: PBMCs. The receptors originated from a man aged 25-45 years in good health and CMV-seropositive.

The gene calls are TRBV10-3 and TRBJ1-5; D is ambiguous. The CDR3 runs 14 residues. V lost 3 bases, J lost 1 base, and 7 bases lay in between. From germline, CDR1 is ENHRY and CDR2 SYGVKD. The CDR3 DNA reads as TGTGCCATCAGTGAAAACAGAAGCAATCAGCCCCAGCATTTT. Translated: CAISENRSNQPQHF.

In DNA, the CDR3 is TGCGCCAGCAGCTGGGGGACAGGGGCCTACGAGCAGTACTTC. Its translation: CASSWGTGAYEQYF. The chain has TRBV5-1 and TRBJ2-7; 10 nucleotides agree with TRBD1. Looked up from germline, CDR1 is SGHRS and CDR2 is YFSETQ. The CDR3 spans 14 residues. V shed 3 bases, J shed 2 bases, and the junction held 2 bases outside the gene matches.

This chain connects TRBV6-5 to TRBJ2-5; the match to TRBD1 covers 7 bases. J gave up 4 bases and V 6 bases, and 5 bases lay outside the gene matches. Germline V CDR1 and CDR2: MNHEY, SVGAGI. The CDR3 loop spans 13 amino acids. For the CDR3, the DNA is TGTGCCAGCAGACCGACAGGGACAGAGACCCAGTACTTC. Translation gives CASRPTGTETQYF.

The chain couples TRBV7-9 to TRBJ1-2, with a possible D match to TRBD1 (5 bases). From germline, CDR1 is SEHNR and CDR2 FQNEAQ (reference sequence). Trimming cost V 1 base and J 2 bases, with 11 bases left between them. This CDR3 is 15 amino acids long. The CDR3 reads CASSLGTSGNYGYTF. Written as DNA, the CDR3 is TGTGCCAGCAGCTTAGGGACATCCGGAAACTATGGCTACACCTTC. The variable domain in full, with the rest retrieved from reference TRBV7-9 and TRBJ1-2, is DTGVSQNPRHKITKRGQNVTFRCDPISEHNRLYWYRQTLGQGPEFLTYFQNEAQLEKSRLLSDRFSAERPKGSFSTLEIQRTEQGDSAMYLCASSLGTSGNYGYTFGSGTRLTVV.

The gene calls are TRBV6-4 and TRBJ2-1; 7 positions agree with TRBD2. Trimming took 2 bases from V and 1 from J; bases not matched to a gene: 2. The CDR3 loop spans 15 amino acids. In germline, CDR1 is MRHNA, CDR2 SNTAGT. The DNA for the CDR3 is TGTGCCAGCAGTGACCAAGCGGGGTCCTACAATGAGCAGTTCTTC. This gives the protein CASSDQAGSYNEQFF.

The chain links TRBV2 to TRBJ1-3, with 8 nucleotides matching TRBD1. The germline V gene encodes CDR1 SNHLY and CDR2 FYNNEI. The CDR3 is 15 residues long. V shed 10 bases and J 0 bases; nucleotides not matched to a gene: 8. The CDR3 bases are TGTGCCACCCGGACAGGGTCGAGCTCTGGAAACACCATATATTTT. Residues: CATRTGSSSGNTIYF. Filled out from reference TRBV2 and TRBJ1-3, the complete variable domain reads EPEVTQTPSHQVTQMGQEVILRCVPISNHLYFYWYRQILGQKVEFLVSFYNNEISEKSEIFDDQFSVERPDGSNFTLKIRSTKLEDSAMYFCATRTGSSSGNTIYFGEGSWLTVV.

The V gene is TRBV9, the J gene TRBJ2-1; TRBD1 matches at 10 bases. This CDR3 is 14 amino acids long. Germline V gives CDR1 SGDLS, CDR2 YYNGEE. V dropped 5 bases and J dropped 5; count of bases not matched to a gene: 4. CDR3 sequence: CASSRQGADNEQFF. CDR3 sequence (DNA): TGTGCCAGCAGTAGACAGGGGGCCGACAATGAGCAGTTCTTC.

The V and J genes are TRBV5-1 and TRBJ1-5; D is undetermined. Germline V CDR1 and CDR2: SGHRS, YFSETQ. The length of the CDR3 is 14 residues. Trimming pared 4 bases from V and 3 bases from J, leaving 11 bases between. In nucleotides, the CDR3 is TGCGCCAGCAGCGCGGGCCTTCACAATCAGCCCCAGCATTTT. Translation gives CASSAGLHNQPQHF.

The genes are TRBV9 and TRBJ2-5; 7 nucleotides align to TRBD1. Trimming cost V 4 bases and J 5 bases; bases outside gene matches: 17. Germline V gene sequence: CDR1 SGDLS, CDR2 YYNGEE. This CDR3 region has 17 residues. CDR3: CASSLGTGKRGQETQYF. The CDR3 DNA reads as TGTGCCAGCAGCCTCGGGACGGGTAAGAGGGGGCAGGAGACCCAGTACTTC. Full variable domain (remainder filled in from reference TRBV9 and TRBJ2-5): DSGVTQTPKHLITATGQRVTLRCSPRSGDLSVYWYQQSLDQGLQFLIQYYNGEERAKGNILERFSAQQFPDLHSELNLSSLELGDSALYFCASSLGTGKRGQETQYFGPGTRLLVL.

The chain carries TRBV28 and TRBJ1-1, with D possibly being TRBD1 (5 bases). V was cut by 5 bases and J by 3 bases, with 7 bases left in between. The CDR3 is made up of 12 amino acids. The V gene's germline CDR1 is MDHEN and CDR2 SYDVKM. The CDR3 region has the DNA TGTGCCAGCAGTGGGGGGTACACTGAAGCTTTCTTT. It codes for CASSGGYTEAFF.

This clone was found a few times. The genes are TRBV7-3 and TRBJ1-2; 8 bases agree with TRBD1. Looked up from germline, CDR1 is SGHTA and CDR2 is FQGTGA. V was clipped by 5 bases and J by 8 bases; unmatched bases: 7. The CDR3 is made up of 13 amino acids. Written as DNA, the CDR3 is TGTGCCAGCAGCGAAAGACAGGGGTACGGCTACACCTTC. Translating it yields CASSERQGYGYTF.

The chain is built from TRBV2 and TRBJ2-1; no definite D call. The V gene lost 3 bases and the J gene lost 3 bases, with 6 bases spanning the gap. The CDR3 runs to 13 residues. Per germline, CDR1 SNHLY and CDR2 FYNNEI. CDR3 sequence reads: CASSERYYNEQFF. The CDR3 nucleotides are TGTGCCAGCAGTGAGAGGTACTACAATGAGCAGTTCTTC.

This chain links TRBV6-4 with TRBJ1-6, with D hard to call. Trimming removed 0 bases from V and 5 bases from J, with 8 bases in between. The germline V gene has CDR1 MRHNA and CDR2 SNTAGT. The CDR3 covers 15 residues. CDR3 in amino acids: CASSDSEGNNSPLHF. CDR3 DNA sequence: TGTGCCAGCAGTGACTCGGAGGGAAATAATTCACCCCTCCACTTT.

This clone was counted a few times. J is TRBJ2-7 and V is TRBV7-2; 8 positions agree with TRBD1. The CDR3 sequence is 13 residues long. The J segment lost 5 bases and the V segment lost 5 bases, leaving 5 bases of the junction unmatched. CDR1 is SGHTA and CDR2 is FQGNSA in the germline V gene. The DNA for the CDR3 is TGTGCCAGCAGCCCCGGACAGGGACACGAGCAGTACTTC. This codes for CASSPGQGHEQYF. The full variable domain, with the rest looked up from reference TRBV7-2 and TRBJ2-7, is GAGVSQSPSNKVTEKGKDVELRCDPISGHTALYWYRQSLGQGLEFLIYFQGNSAPDKSGLPSDRFSAERTGGSVSTLTIQRTQQEDSAVYLCASSPGQGHEQYFGPGTRLTVT.

V gene TRBV6-1 combines with J gene TRBJ1-4; D is undetermined. CDR1 is MNHNS, CDR2 SASEGT, per germline. CDR3 length equals 14 residues. V lost 7 bases, J lost 6 bases, and 15 bases lay in between. CDR3 sequence reads: CASMRATADEKLFF. CDR3 DNA: TGTGCCAGCATGAGGGCTACCGCGGATGAAAAACTGTTTTTT.

The rearrangement uses TRBV6-5 and TRBJ1-4; perhaps TRBD1 as D (5 bases). V was shortened by 2 bases and J by 7 bases, with 17 bases between the two germline ends. The CDR3 is 16 residues long. CDR1 MNHEY and CDR2 SVGAGI come from the germline V gene. CDR3 sequence (DNA): TGTGCCAGCAGTTACCAAGAACCGGGACTGTCTGAAAAACTGTTTTTT. It specifies CASSYQEPGLSEKLFF.

This chain connects TRBV4-3 to TRBJ2-7; possible D gene TRBD1, 6 bases. The CDR3 runs 16 residues. V was trimmed by 0 bases and J by 3 bases, leaving 15 bases between them. Germline CDR1 and CDR2: LGHNA and YSLEER. In DNA, the CDR3 is TGCGCCAGCAGCCAAGATAGGGGGAACGTTTTCTACGAGCAGTACTTC. Amino acids: CASSQDRGNVFYEQYF.

V is TRBV15 and J is TRBJ1-3; TRBD1 matches at 8 bases. J was trimmed by 2 bases and V by 5 bases; bases with no gene match: 5. This CDR3 contains 15 residues. Germline V gene sequence: CDR1 LNHNV, CDR2 YYDKDF (reference sequence). CDR3 region: CATSLQGAAGNTIYF. In nucleotides, the CDR3 is TGTGCCACCAGCCTCCAGGGGGCTGCTGGAAACACCATATATTTT.

Many counts were recorded for this clone. V usage is TRBV6-4 and J usage is TRBJ2-2; 8 nucleotides align to TRBD1. Germline values: CDR1 MRHNA, CDR2 SNTAGT. The CDR3 has 14 residues. Trimming at V came to 5 bases and at J to 3 bases, leaving 2 bases not matched to a gene. The CDR3 reads CASSSTGDTGELFF. The CDR3 coding sequence is TGTGCCAGCAGTTCGACAGGGGACACCGGGGAGCTGTTTTTT.

The rearrangement joins TRBV7-9 to TRBJ2-7, with D possibly matching TRBD1 (6 bases). The germline V gene has CDR1 SEHNR and CDR2 FQNEAQ (reference sequence). The CDR3 extends over 15 amino acids. V lost 0 bases and J lost 7, with 16 bases in between. CDR3 coding DNA: TGTGCCAGCAGCTTAGCCCTGGGGGCGTCGTGGGAGCAGTACTTC. Amino acid sequence: CASSLALGASWEQYF.

The gene calls are TRBV4-1 and TRBJ2-7, with 7 bases fitting TRBD1. Germline CDR1 reads MGHRA; CDR2 reads YSYEKL. V lost 5 bases and J lost 2; bases outside the gene matches: 3. CDR3 length equals 13 residues. CDR3 bases: TGCGCCAGCAGCGCCAGGGGGACCTACGAGCAGTACTTC. This gives the protein CASSARGTYEQYF.

Only one count was recorded for this clone. The chain is built from TRBV27 and TRBJ2-1; 7 bases are a match to TRBD1. The CDR3 extends over 16 amino acids. With 5 bases clipped from V and 4 bases from J, the junction kept 11 bases outside the gene matches. Germline CDR1 is MNHEY and CDR2 is SMNVEV (reference sequence). Written as DNA, the CDR3 is TGTGCCAGCAGTAACAGGGGTGCGCGAGGGTACAATGAGCAGTTCTTC. Its protein is CASSNRGARGYNEQFF.

This clone turned up a few times. The rearrangement uses TRBV6-5 and TRBJ1-2; D call uncertain. CDR1 and CDR2 from the germline V gene are MNHEY and SVGAGI. The CDR3 contains 15 residues. V gave up 7 bases and J gave up 6 bases, with 21 bases separating them. CDR3 residues: CASTSPNPLRDGYTF. CDR3 coding DNA: TGTGCCAGCACGTCACCGAACCCCCTTCGAGATGGCTACACCTTC.

The chain combines TRBV18 with TRBJ1-2; tentative D call: TRBD1 (5 bases). Germline V gene lookup returns CDR1 KGHSH and CDR2 LQKENI. The CDR3 sequence is 15 residues long. V gave up 0 bases and J gave up 3 bases, with 11 bases separating them. The CDR3 bases are TGTGCCAGCTCACCACCGGGGGAGGGGCACTATGGCTACACCTTC. Protein product: CASSPPGEGHYGYTF.

The chain links TRBV5-1 to TRBJ1-4, with TRBD1 matching over 7 bases. V lost 5 bases to trimming and J lost 2 bases; unmatched junction nucleotides: 3. The CDR3 has 14 amino acids. Germline V gene lookup returns CDR1 SGHRS and CDR2 YFSETQ. DNA of the CDR3: TGCGCCAGCAGGATACAGGGGACTAATGAAAAACTGTTTTTT. Protein sequence: CASRIQGTNEKLFF.

The CDR3 DNA reads TGTGCCAGCAGCTTAGCCAACAGGGGCGTTAATTCACCCCTCCACTTT. Translation gives CASSLANRGVNSPLHF. The rearrangement links TRBV7-9 to TRBJ1-6; 7 bases agree with TRBD1. This CDR3 is built from 16 residues. CDR1 is SEHNR and CDR2 is FQNEAQ in the germline V gene (reference sequence). V lost 0 bases, J lost 6 bases, and 5 bases stayed unmatched.

The V gene is TRBV27, the J gene TRBJ2-7; the match to TRBD2 covers 12 bases. CDR1 MNHEY and CDR2 SMNVEV come from the germline V gene (reference sequence). The CDR3 is 16 residues long. The ends lost 5 bases at V and 2 bases at J; junction bases unmatched: 7. The CDR3: CASSHRTSGAAYEQYF. The CDR3 nucleotides are TGTGCCAGCAGTCACAGGACTAGCGGGGCCGCCTACGAGCAGTACTTC.

This chain uses TRBV5-1 with TRBJ2-7, with 7 bases lining up with TRBD2. The germline gives CDR1 SGHRS, CDR2 YFSETQ. After removal of 2 bases from V and 2 bases from J, the junction contained 10 bases not matched to a gene. The CDR3 is made up of 16 amino acids. Here the CDR3 reads CASSFSSGGLAYEQYF. In DNA, the CDR3 is TGCGCCAGCAGCTTTTCCTCGGGAGGACTTGCCTACGAGCAGTACTTC. Full variable domain (remainder filled in from reference TRBV5-1 and TRBJ2-7): KAGVTQTPRYLIKTRGQQVTLSCSPISGHRSVSWYQQTPGQGLQFLFEYFSETQRNKGNFPGRFSGRQFSNSRSEMNVSTLELGDSALYLCASSFSSGGLAYEQYFGPGTRLTVT.

V usage is TRBV7-3 and J usage is TRBJ2-5, with a tentative D call TRBD2 (5 bases). The CDR3 has 13 residues. The ends were cut back, 8 bases at V and 5 bases at J, with 15 bases in the middle. The germline gives CDR1 SGHTA, CDR2 FQGTGA. The CDR3 nucleotides read TGTGCCAGCGCCACAAGCGGACTCGAGACCCAGTACTTC. It is translated as CASATSGLETQYF.